Presented here are 12 T cell receptor beta chains from one specimen sequenced in a study of OX40 agonist ivuxolimab in advanced cancers. This table comes from immunoSEQ multiplex PCR, and its TCRdb copy is limited to in-frame clones, with some not included. The sample has tens of thousands of clones; approximately 84% are singletons. This specimen consisted of CD4+ or CD8+ T cells sorted from blood, obtained in a trial of the OX40 agonist ivuxolimab. The receptors originated from an adult with an advanced solid tumor such as melanoma, head and neck, liver or kidney cancer.

The chain recombines TRBV7-8 with TRBJ1-1; unclear D gene. CDR1 and CDR2 (germline): SGHVS, FQNEAQ. Trimming cost V 4 bases and J 3 bases, with 9 bases left between them. CDR3 length: 13 amino acids. The CDR3: CASSSSGYTEAFF. CDR3 bases: TGTGCCAGCAGCTCGTCAGGTTACACTGAAGCTTTCTTT.

In its sample, this clone was seen once. The gene calls are TRBV7-3 and TRBJ2-3; 8 bases agree with TRBD1. CDR1 is SGHTA, CDR2 FQGTGA, per germline. The ends lost 5 bases at V and 2 bases at J; junction bases unmatched: 6. This CDR3 comprises 15 residues. The CDR3: CASSAGGQPTDTQYF. CDR3 nucleotide sequence: TGTGCCAGCAGCGCAGGGGGCCAGCCCACAGATACGCAGTATTTT. Drawing the rest from reference TRBV7-3 and TRBJ2-3, the complete variable domain is GAGVSQTPSNKVTEKGKYVELRCDPISGHTALYWYRQSLGQGPEFLIYFQGTGAADDSGLPNDRFFAVRPEGSVSTLKIQRTERGDSAVYLCASSAGGQPTDTQYFGPGTRLTVL.

V and J are TRBV13 and TRBJ2-4; tentative D call: TRBD1 (8 bases). Germline V gene lookup returns CDR1 PRHDT and CDR2 FYEKMQ (reference sequence). This CDR3 has 15 amino acids. Trimming took off 4 bases at V and 9 bases at J, with 19 bases between the two ends. The CDR3 DNA is TGTGCCAGCAGCTCCCCTACGACAGGGGAGGGCATTCAGTACTTC. Encoded protein: CASSSPTTGEGIQYF.

The chain recombines TRBV9 with TRBJ2-1, with a weak D call TRBD2 (7 bases). Germline lookup yields CDR1 SGDLS and CDR2 YYNGEE. With 0 bases removed from V and 6 bases from J, the gap between germline ends came to 13 bases. The CDR3 is 15 residues long. CDR3 loop: CASSVEGGQGNEQFF. CDR3 bases: TGTGCCAGCAGCGTAGAGGGGGGGCAAGGCAATGAGCAGTTCTTC.

The V call is TRBV29-1, the J call TRBJ2-7, with TRBD1 as a possible D gene (6 bases). Trimming left V 7 bases short and J 3 bases short, with 19 bases between. Germline V gene data show CDR1 as SQVTM and CDR2 as ANQGSEA. This CDR3 has 14 residues. The CDR3 DNA reads as TGCAGCGGTACCCGGGCTGGGGGCGGCTACGAGCAGTACTTC. Its protein is CSGTRAGGGYEQYF.

The rearrangement uses TRBV27 and TRBJ1-2, with D unclear. Germline CDR1 and CDR2: MNHEY and SMNVEV (reference sequence). The CDR3 sequence is 13 residues long. V shed 5 bases and J shed 4 bases, with 11 bases lying between them. The chain's CDR3 is CASSPYRSYGYTF. In nucleotides, the CDR3 is TGTGCCAGCAGTCCCTACCGAAGCTATGGCTACACCTTC.

This clone has only one observation. The chain has TRBV7-3 and TRBJ2-4; 8 nucleotides match TRBD2. Germline V gene sequence: CDR1 SGHTA, CDR2 FQGTGA. CDR3 length: 17 amino acids. V lost 5 bases and J lost 0; bases outside the gene matches: 9. The CDR3 reads CASSPPGLELAKNIQYF. CDR3 coding DNA: TGTGCCAGCAGCCCTCCGGGACTAGAGCTAGCCAAAAACATTCAGTACTTC. Drawing the rest from reference TRBV7-3 and TRBJ2-4, the complete variable domain is GAGVSQTPSNKVTEKGKYVELRCDPISGHTALYWYRQSLGQGPEFLIYFQGTGAADDSGLPNDRFFAVRPEGSVSTLKIQRTERGDSAVYLCASSPPGLELAKNIQYFGAGTRLSVL.

The V gene is TRBV9, the J gene TRBJ2-3; TRBD1 matches at 8 bases. Germline V gene data show CDR1 as SGDLS and CDR2 as YYNGEE. V dropped 0 bases and J dropped 0; count of bases not matched to a gene: 3. CDR3 length equals 16 residues. In nucleotides, the CDR3 is TGTGCCAGCAGCGTAGTGGCAGGGGGCAGCACAGATACGCAGTATTTT. It codes for CASSVVAGGSTDTQYF.

This chain joins TRBV19 and TRBJ2-2; D gene unclear. There are 11 residues in the CDR3. Germline CDR1 is LNHDA and CDR2 is SQIVND (reference sequence). With 5 bases removed from V and 4 bases from J, the gap between germline ends came to 2 bases. The chain's CDR3 is CASSATGELFF. The CDR3 DNA follows: TGTGCCAGTAGTGCCACCGGGGAGCTGTTTTTT.

The chain joins TRBV6-5 to TRBJ2-3; perhaps TRBD2 as D (6 bases). The germline V and J ends were trimmed by 1 base and 5 bases, with 10 bases remaining between them. Per the germline V gene, CDR1 is MNHEY and CDR2 is SVGAGI. This CDR3 spans 14 amino acids. The CDR3 nucleotides read TGTGCCAGCAGTTACTTTGGGGGGAGAGATACGCAGTATTTT. It is translated as CASSYFGGRDTQYF.

The chain recombines TRBV28 with TRBJ2-1, with 11 positions matching TRBD2. The ends lost 5 bases at V and 3 bases at J; junction bases unmatched: 9. The germline V gene encodes CDR1 MDHEN and CDR2 SYDVKM. CDR3 size: 17 residues. DNA for the CDR3: TGTGCCAGCAGTCCAGTCGGGACTAGCGGCCTCTACAATGAGCAGTTCTTC. Translated, it gives CASSPVGTSGLYNEQFF. The full variable domain, its missing parts supplied by reference TRBV28 and TRBJ2-1, is DVKVTQSSRYLVKRTGEKVFLECVQDMDHENMFWYRQDPGLGLRLIYFSYDVKMKEKGDIPEGYSVSREKKERFSLILESASTNQTSMYLCASSPVGTSGLYNEQFFGPGTRLTVL.

The V call is TRBV7-9, the J call TRBJ2-1, with D uncertain. Trimming pared 5 bases from V and 6 bases from J, leaving 11 bases between. Germline CDR1 SEHNR, CDR2 FQNEAQ (reference sequence). There are 13 residues in the CDR3. CDR3 coding DNA: TGTGCCAGCAGCCCGCGAACCAGCAATGAGCAGTTCTTC. Amino acid sequence: CASSPRTSNEQFF.